Shown below are 9 T cell receptor beta chains from a single sample sequenced in a study of CD8 T cells in ankylosing spondylitis. TCRdb recomputed calls from the 5' RACE reads with MiXCR, one row per CDR3 protein. The table has some 52,000 distinct CDR3 sequences, 6% to 7.5% seen once; the top ten hold approximately 8.5%. Sequenced material: blood, either unsorted or a sorted T cell fraction (not recorded which). The receptors shown here come from a female donor with ankylosing spondylitis or in good health (not recorded which).

The rearrangement uses TRBV11-2 and TRBJ1-2; D is undetermined. V lost 5 bases to trimming and J lost 0 bases, with 13 bases between them. The CDR3 consists of 15 residues. Germline V gene data show CDR1 as SGHAT and CDR2 as FQNNGV. The CDR3 coding sequence is TGTGCCAGCAGCACCCGACTGGAAGCTAACTATGGCTACACCTTC. Translation gives CASSTRLEANYGYTF.

This clonotype was recorded many times. The CDR3 coding sequence is TGCGCCGGAGGGTACGAGCAGTACTTC. This codes for CAGGYEQYF. The chain couples TRBV29-1 to TRBJ2-7, with TRBD2 as a possible D gene (6 bases). Germline V CDR1 and CDR2: SQVTM, ANQGSEA. CDR3 length: 9 amino acids.

This clonotype was detected many times. The chain couples TRBV19 to TRBJ2-1; D unresolved. CDR3 length equals 13 residues. CDR1 and CDR2 from the germline V gene are LNHDA and SQIVND (reference sequence). V was cut by 0 bases and J by 9 bases, with 9 bases left in between. For the CDR3, the DNA is TGTGCCAGTAGTATAGAGGGTTACGGTGAGCAGTTCTTC. Translated: CASSIEGYGEQFF.

This clonotype was detected ten times or more. The chain combines TRBV9 with TRBJ2-1; 9 positions agree with TRBD1. Trimming removed 2 bases from V and 7 bases from J; junction bases left unmatched: 4. This CDR3 comprises 14 residues. Germline V lookup: CDR1 SGDLS, CDR2 YYNGEE. For the CDR3, the DNA is TGTGCCAGCAGCGTCGGGACAGGGATGAATGAGCAGTTCTTC. Translated: CASSVGTGMNEQFF.

This clonotype was observed many times. The CDR3 loop reads CASTVPGRGYGYTF. CDR3 nucleotide sequence: TGTGCCAGCACCGTGCCGGGACGAGGCTATGGCTACACCTTC. The J gene is TRBJ1-2, the V gene TRBV28; TRBD1 is a possible D gene (5 bases). Germline CDR1 MDHEN, CDR2 SYDVKM. V was cut by 7 bases and J by 4 bases, with 16 bases left in between. This CDR3 comprises 14 residues.

This clonotype was recorded many times. CDR3 in amino acids: CSARDSNSFYGYTF. CDR3 bases: TGCAGTGCTAGAGATAGTAACAGTTTTTATGGCTACACCTTC. J is TRBJ1-2 and V is TRBV20-1, with D unclear. This CDR3 contains 14 residues. V was pared by 0 bases and J by 5 bases, with 13 bases between. Germline-derived CDR1 and CDR2 are DFQATT and SNEGSKA (reference sequence).

The sample holds one count of this clonotype. Being one base from a much bigger clone, this may be a read error. In this CDR3 the conserved last residue, phenylalanine or tryptophan, is missing, so a read error is likely. The chain couples TRBV18 to TRBJ2-5; D unresolved. Deletions cut 3 bases from V and 2 bases from J, with 10 bases between. Germline V gives CDR1 KGHSH, CDR2 LQKENI. This CDR3 is 14 amino acids long. CDR3 in amino acids: CASSPMGLQETQYY. For the CDR3, the DNA is TGTGCCAGCTCACCTATGGGCCTACAAGAGACCCAGTACTAC.

The V and J genes are TRBV3-1 and TRBJ2-5, with D hard to call. The germline V gene has CDR1 LGHDT and CDR2 YNNKEL (reference sequence). V shed 5 bases and J shed 0 bases, with 31 bases lying between them. This CDR3 is 21 amino acids long. CDR3 in DNA: TGTGCCAGCAGCTACCCAACCCAAAGCCACGCTCCTCTTGCGAACCAAGAGACCCAGTACTTC. It specifies CASSYPTQSHAPLANQETQYF.

This clonotype has ten or more counts. The chain combines TRBV5-1 with TRBJ1-3; maybe TRBD1 (6 bases). The germline V gene has CDR1 SGHRS and CDR2 YFSETQ. The CDR3 covers 15 residues. Trimming pared 0 bases from V and 3 bases from J, leaving 10 bases between. In nucleotides, the CDR3 is TGCGCCAGCAGCTTGGTGGGGGGCATTGGAAACACCATATATTTT. Translation: CASSLVGGIGNTIYF.